This T cell receptor beta chain emerged from a study of blood T cell repertoires in COVID-19. The wider study: Researchers got acute and convalescent COVID-19 samples from the United States, Italy and Spain.

The J segment lost 10 bases and the V segment lost 3 bases, leaving 6 bases of the junction unmatched. Germline V gene sequence: CDR1 SGHDT, CDR2 YYEEEE. This CDR3 is 13 amino acids long. Participant ages covered about 18 to 100 years across 20 to 30 US areas. Cohort assignment relied on participant-reported clinical history. Per the original data handling: Amplification from reference gene primers served as the basis for estimated nucleated cell counts. This table comes from immunoSEQ multiplex PCR, and its TCRdb copy is limited to in-frame clones, with some not included. V, J and clone size are taken as reported in that table, and D and trimming were inferred from the DNA itself. The sample lists under 300,000 clones; roughly 87% were seen once.

The sequence was collected from a young woman with acute COVID-19. This chain joins TRBV5-6 and TRBJ2-1, with TRBD1 identical over 8 bases. Sequences were obtained from PBMCs or T cells enriched from blood (not recorded which). The CDR3 reads CASSWGQVGEQFF. CDR3 DNA: TGTGCCAGCAGCTGGGGACAGGTCGGGGAGCAGTTCTTC.